This T cell receptor (beta chain) was observed in a study of siplizumab effects on memory and regulatory T cells. The CDR3 contains 17 residues. Germline CDR1 and CDR2: SGHVS and FNYEAQ. Trimming left V 1 base short and J 0 bases short, with 13 bases between. Worth noting for this clone: Its antigen is unidentified.

Whole-study results and caveats: An assignable naive or memory phenotype was lacking in roughly 80-96% of proliferating CD4+ or CD8+ clones. Alloreactive sequences traceable to unstimulated CD4+ memory cells declined significantly under siplizumab.

Each sample contributed approximately 94,000 TCR templates to the assay. Clones were read by immunoSEQ multiplex PCR, and TCRdb kept only the in-frame ones, dropping some. In the table there are about 50,000 clones, roughly 87% of which are singletons. The origin of this receptor is a human donor in good health. The material sequenced was naive CD8+ T cells sorted from blood. The chain uses TRBV7-6 and TRBJ2-1; the D gene is possibly TRBD2 (5 bases). The CDR3 bases are TGTGCCAGCAGCTTAGTTTCGGGGATAAGCTCCTACAATGAGCAGTTCTTC. Translated: CASSLVSGISSYNEQFF.